This entry lists 5 T cell receptor beta chains sequenced from one sample in a study of OX40 agonist ivuxolimab in advanced cancers. Libraries were prepared by immunoSEQ multiplex PCR; TCRdb keeps only in-frame clonotypes and omits some of them. The profile covers approximately 66,000 clones, with about 91% appearing a single time and roughly 0.59% taken by the ten largest. The sequencing used CD4+ or CD8+ T cells sorted from blood, collected in a trial of the OX40 agonist ivuxolimab. Source of these receptors: an adult with an advanced solid tumor such as melanoma, head and neck, liver or kidney cancer.

This chain joins TRBV18 and TRBJ1-2, with 7 bases that match TRBD1. The CDR3 spans 16 residues. The V segment lost 2 bases and the J segment 4 bases; nucleotides outside the gene matches: 10. CDR1 KGHSH and CDR2 LQKENI come from the germline V gene. The CDR3 loop is CASSPTVEGGLYGYTF. For the CDR3, the DNA is TGTGCCAGCTCACCAACAGTTGAAGGGGGCCTCTATGGCTACACCTTC.

The chain couples TRBV5-4 to TRBJ2-6; tentatively, D is TRBD1 (6 bases). CDR1 SGHNT and CDR2 YYREEE come from the germline V gene (reference sequence). This CDR3 region has 16 residues. V dropped 5 bases and J dropped 4 bases, with 16 bases sitting between them. CDR3 sequence (DNA): TGTGCCAGCAGACCGGGACAAGTCACCGGGGCCAACGTCCTGACTTTC. It yields the protein CASRPGQVTGANVLTF.

The chain has TRBV18 and TRBJ1-1; D is undetermined. The CDR3 has 13 amino acids. V lost 3 bases, J lost 3 bases, and 8 bases lay in between. CDR1 KGHSH and CDR2 LQKENI come from the germline V gene. The CDR3 DNA is TGTGCCAGCTCACCCGCCGGGGACACTGAAGCTTTCTTT. This encodes CASSPAGDTEAFF.

The CDR3, as DNA: TGTGCCAGCAAAAAGGCCCCGAACACTGAAGCTTTCTTT. Protein: CASKKAPNTEAFF. The chain has TRBV2 and TRBJ1-1; unclear D gene. This CDR3 region has 13 residues. Looked up from germline, CDR1 is SNHLY and CDR2 is FYNNEI. V lost 7 bases, J lost 1 base, and 10 bases lay in between.

Comments on this clone: Other DNA sequences in this specimen translate into the identical CDR3. This chain links TRBV5-1 with TRBJ2-2; 9 nucleotides line up with TRBD1. Germline-derived CDR1 and CDR2 are SGHRS and YFSETQ. This CDR3 spans 15 amino acids. Unmatched junction bases numbered 3, after V lost 2 bases and J lost 4 bases. CDR3 loop: CASSLGQGTTGELFF. The CDR3 region has the DNA TGCGCCAGCAGCTTAGGACAGGGGACCACCGGGGAGCTGTTTTTT. Looking up the rest from reference TRBV5-1 and TRBJ2-2 gives the full variable domain: KAGVTQTPRYLIKTRGQQVTLSCSPISGHRSVSWYQQTPGQGLQFLFEYFSETQRNKGNFPGRFSGRQFSNSRSEMNVSTLELGDSALYLCASSLGQGTTGELFFGEGSRLTVL.